Following are 14 T cell receptor beta chains from one sample sequenced in a study of blood T cell repertoires in COVID-19. Clones were sequenced by immunoSEQ multiplex PCR, and TCRdb holds only the in-frame ones, with some missing. This sample carries fewer than 250,000 clones, roughly 80% of them seen once, and the ten largest clones take about 10%. The sample comprised peripheral blood. Receptors originate from a woman older than 75 with acute or convalescent COVID-19.

The chain recombines TRBV5-4 with TRBJ2-1; 8 bases map to TRBD2. The germline V gene encodes CDR1 SGHNT and CDR2 YYREEE (reference sequence). This CDR3 has 16 amino acids. V shed 0 bases and J 4 bases; nucleotides not matched to a gene: 6. The CDR3 nucleotides read TGTGCCAGCAGCTTGGCCGGTAGCGGGGCTTACAATGAGCAGTTCTTC. Residues: CASSLAGSGAYNEQFF.

The J gene is TRBJ2-7, the V gene TRBV2; TRBD1 might be the D (6 bases). Germline CDR1 SNHLY, CDR2 FYNNEI. There are 14 residues in the CDR3. V lost 1 base and J 3 bases, leaving 10 bases between the germline ends. The CDR3 nucleotides read TGTGCCAGCAGTGAAGGAGGACAGTACTACGAGCAGTACTTC. This gives the protein CASSEGGQYYEQYF.

The rearrangement joins TRBV5-5 to TRBJ2-7, with a tentative D call TRBD1 (5 bases). Germline V CDR1 and CDR2: SGHKS, YYEKEE (reference sequence). This CDR3 contains 15 residues. The germline V and J ends were trimmed by 2 bases and 2 bases, with 14 bases remaining between them. CDR3 sequence reads: CASSFGGRQTYEQYF. In DNA form, the CDR3 reads TGTGCCAGCAGCTTCGGCGGCCGACAGACCTACGAGCAGTACTTC.

This chain uses TRBV10-3 with TRBJ1-2; D gene uncertain. This CDR3 contains 12 residues. CDR1 and CDR2 (germline): ENHRY, SYGVKD. Deletions cut 3 bases from V and 7 bases from J, with 9 bases between. This chain's CDR3 is CAISEALRGYTF. CDR3 coding DNA: TGTGCCATCAGTGAAGCTTTACGTGGCTACACCTTC.

The chain links TRBV10-1 to TRBJ2-1; 8 positions match TRBD2. The CDR3 is 15 residues long. From germline, CDR1 is WNHNN and CDR2 SYGVQD (reference sequence). The junction had 14 bases not matched to a gene; V was cut back by 7 bases and J by 9 bases. As DNA, the CDR3 is TGCGCCAGCAAACGCAAGCGGGGGAGAGCTGGTGAGCAGTTCTTC. Amino acid sequence: CASKRKRGRAGEQFF.

This clone appeared a single time. The CDR3: CASSLDEGARYNEQFF. The CDR3 DNA reads TGTGCCAGCAGCTTGGATGAGGGGGCTAGGTACAATGAGCAGTTCTTC. The chain joins TRBV5-6 to TRBJ2-1, with 7 bases identical to TRBD1. The germline V gene encodes CDR1 SGHDT and CDR2 YYEEEE. There are 16 residues in the CDR3. V gave up 0 bases and J gave up 4 bases; unmatched junction bases: 7.

The V and J genes are TRBV5-8 and TRBJ2-5, with D tentatively TRBD1 (6 bases). Germline V CDR1 and CDR2: SGHTS, YDEGEE. The CDR3 has 16 amino acids. V was pared by 4 bases and J by 5 bases, with 21 bases between. DNA of the CDR3: TGTGCCAGCAGCCTGAGGGACGGAACAGGGTGGGAGACCCAGTACTTC. Translation gives CASSLRDGTGWETQYF.

The chain is built from TRBV5-1 and TRBJ2-1; 11 nucleotides align to TRBD2. The CDR3 runs 16 residues. With V trimmed by 4 bases and J by 7 bases, 10 bases remained unmatched. Per the germline V gene, CDR1 is SGHRS and CDR2 is YFSETQ. The CDR3 DNA reads TGCGCCAGCAGCCTTGGGACTAGCGGCGAACCGAATGAGCAGTTCTTC. Encoded protein: CASSLGTSGEPNEQFF.

This chain uses TRBV19 with TRBJ2-7, with 8 bases lining up with TRBD2. In germline, CDR1 is LNHDA, CDR2 SQIVND (reference sequence). Trimming took 3 bases from V and 7 from J; bases not matched to a gene: 14. The CDR3 spans 16 residues. The CDR3 sequence: CASSIAGGVQEAEQYF. CDR3 DNA sequence: TGTGCCAGTAGTATTGCGGGGGGCGTCCAGGAGGCAGAGCAGTACTTC.

This rearrangement joins TRBV6-2 or TRBV6-3 to TRBJ1-2, with D possibly being TRBD1 (6 bases). Looked up from germline, CDR1 is MNHEY and CDR2 is SVGEGT. The germline V and J ends were trimmed by 6 bases and 4 bases, with 15 bases remaining between them. The CDR3 length is 14 residues. The DNA for the CDR3 is TGTGCCAGCAGCCTAAAAATGGACAGCTATGGCTACACCTTC. Translating gives CASSLKMDSYGYTF.

This chain links TRBV19 with TRBJ2-1, with 9 bases matching TRBD2. This CDR3 spans 17 amino acids. V shed 5 bases and J 4 bases; nucleotides not matched to a gene: 12. The germline V gene encodes CDR1 LNHDA and CDR2 SQIVND (reference sequence). The CDR3 coding sequence is TGTGCCAGTAGTTCATCTAGCGGGACGCTTCTTTACAATGAGCAGTTCTTC. It is translated as CASSSSSGTLLYNEQFF.

The rearrangement links TRBV24-1 to TRBJ1-1; TRBD1 might be the D (5 bases). This CDR3 spans 14 amino acids. Germline V CDR1 and CDR2: KGHDR, SFDVKD. V lost 2 bases and J 10 bases, leaving 16 bases between the germline ends. The CDR3 coding sequence is TGTGCCACCAGTGATTCAGACTCCGGGGGAGGAGCTTTCTTT. Translating gives CATSDSDSGGGAFF.

The chain has TRBV6-2 or TRBV6-3 and TRBJ1-1, with D hard to call. Germline V lookup: CDR1 MNHEY, CDR2 SVGEGT. With 0 bases removed from V and 10 bases from J, the gap between germline ends came to 12 bases. This CDR3 has 13 residues. The CDR3 reads CASSYSRETGAFF. CDR3 sequence (DNA): TGTGCCAGCAGTTACTCTAGGGAGACGGGAGCTTTCTTT.

The V gene is TRBV6-2 or TRBV6-3, the J gene TRBJ2-7; the D is unclear. The V end lost 4 bases, the J end lost 3 bases, and 10 bases lay between the germline ends. The V gene's germline CDR1 is MNHEY and CDR2 SVGEGT. This CDR3 is 13 amino acids long. DNA for the CDR3: TGTGCCAGCAGTTTTGGGCAGAGCTACGAGCAGTACTTC. Translation gives CASSFGQSYEQYF.